The 18 T cell receptor beta chains below all came from one sample that was sequenced in a study of blood T cell repertoires in COVID-19. The protocol was immunoSEQ multiplex PCR, while the TCRdb copy is restricted to in-frame clones and leaves out a portion. The sample holds approximately 230,000 clones, around nine tenths seen once. The material sequenced was peripheral blood. The receptors derive from a man at least 80 years old with acute or convalescent COVID-19.

The V call is TRBV6-5, the J call TRBJ1-2, with a tentative D call TRBD1 (6 bases). CDR3 length equals 14 residues. Germline CDR1 reads MNHEY; CDR2 reads SVGAGI. V lost 2 bases and J lost 6, with 13 bases in between. For the CDR3, the DNA is TGTGCCAGCAGTTACCTCCGGGACACCAATGGCTACACCTTC. This encodes CASSYLRDTNGYTF.

This sequence joins TRBV29-1 and TRBJ1-5, with 8 bases lining up with TRBD1. The germline gives CDR1 SQVTM, CDR2 ANQGSEA. With 5 bases clipped from V and 1 base from J, the junction kept 7 bases outside the gene matches. The CDR3 has 15 residues. CDR3 DNA: TGCAGCGTTCTGGACAGGGCTGAGAGCAATCAGCCCCAGCATTTT. This codes for CSVLDRAESNQPQHF.

The J gene is TRBJ2-3, the V gene TRBV27; 8 positions agree with TRBD2. V trimming: 6 bases; J trimming: 11 bases; junction bases outside the gene matches: 10. This CDR3 contains 13 residues. Germline V CDR1 and CDR2: MNHEY, SMNVEV (reference sequence). In DNA form, the CDR3 reads TGTGCCAGCAGGCCACCGGGACTAGTGATGCAGTATTTT. Translated: CASRPPGLVMQYF.

The chain combines TRBV7-3 with TRBJ2-1, with 8 bases lining up with TRBD2. The CDR3 runs 16 residues. Germline CDR1 is SGHTA and CDR2 is FQGTGA. J was trimmed by 2 bases and V by 6 bases; bases with no gene match: 9. Here the CDR3 DNA reads TGTGCCAGCAGTCCGACTCTAGCGGGTCCCTACAATGAGCAGTTCTTC. It is translated as CASSPTLAGPYNEQFF. Together with reference TRBV7-3 and TRBJ2-1, the CDR3 gives the full variable domain: GAGVSQTPSNKVTEKGKYVELRCDPISGHTALYWYRQSLGQGPEFLIYFQGTGAADDSGLPNDRFFAVRPEGSVSTLKIQRTERGDSAVYLCASSPTLAGPYNEQFFGPGTRLTVL.

This sequence joins TRBV27 and TRBJ2-6, with D uncertain. CDR3 length: 15 amino acids. Trimming shortened V by 7 bases and J by 0 bases, and 10 bases separated the two germline ends. The germline V gene has CDR1 MNHEY and CDR2 SMNVEV (reference sequence). CDR3 in amino acids: CASTIHFSGANVLTF. CDR3 sequence (DNA): TGTGCCAGCACCATTCACTTCTCTGGGGCCAACGTCCTGACTTTC.

Of note for this clone: The junction differs from germline at one of its ends, possibly a read error. V gene TRBV27 combines with J gene TRBJ1-1; TRBD1 might be the D (6 bases). This CDR3 comprises 15 residues. Germline loops: CDR1 MNHEY, CDR2 SMNVEV (reference sequence). CDR3 nucleotides: TGTGCCAGCAGGTTATCACCGGGACACCTACTCGAAGCTTTCTTT. Translation gives CASRLSPGHLLEAFF.

The chain carries TRBV6-5 and TRBJ1-4; perhaps TRBD1 as D (6 bases). Trimming removed 0 bases from V and 6 bases from J, with 14 bases in between. The CDR3 extends over 16 amino acids. The germline CDR1 and CDR2 sequences are MNHEY and SVGAGI. The CDR3 DNA is TGTGCCAGCAGTTACTCGGCAGGGGCCGGCGATGAAAAACTGTTTTTT. Translation gives CASSYSAGAGDEKLFF.

The V gene is TRBV27, the J gene TRBJ1-4, with 7 bases that match TRBD1. The CDR3 length is 13 residues. Germline values: CDR1 MNHEY, CDR2 SMNVEV (reference sequence). J was trimmed by 8 bases and V by 2 bases; bases with no gene match: 2. The DNA for the CDR3 is TGTGCCAGCAGTTTAGCGGGACAGGAAAAACTGTTTTTT. It codes for CASSLAGQEKLFF.

The rearrangement uses TRBV20-1 and TRBJ1-4; no definite D call. The CDR3 length is 13 residues. Per germline, CDR1 DFQATT and CDR2 SNEGSKA (reference sequence). V was trimmed by 3 bases and J by 8 bases, leaving 13 bases between them. The CDR3 region is CSASRRLNEKLFF. The CDR3 DNA is TGCAGTGCTAGTAGAAGACTAAACGAAAAACTGTTTTTT.

V is TRBV5-1 and J is TRBJ1-2, with 9 bases fitting TRBD1. The V gene end was trimmed by 4 bases and the J gene end by 9 bases; junction bases not matched to a gene: 7. CDR1 and CDR2 from the germline V gene are SGHRS and YFSETQ. The CDR3 is 13 residues long. As DNA, the CDR3 is TGCGCCAGCAGCCCGGGACAGGGTAGGAGCTACACCTTC. Translated, it gives CASSPGQGRSYTF.

On this clone itself: This sample also contains other DNA sequences that code for the same CDR3. CDR3 bases: TGTGCCAGCAGTTGGGGACAGGGGGCCTACGAGCAGTACTTC. Residues: CASSWGQGAYEQYF. The chain recombines TRBV27 with TRBJ2-7; 11 bases match TRBD1. This CDR3 comprises 14 residues. Trimming at V came to 4 bases and at J to 2 bases, leaving 1 base not matched to a gene. In germline, CDR1 is MNHEY, CDR2 SMNVEV (reference sequence).

The chain carries TRBV14 and TRBJ1-4; 8 bases are shared with TRBD1. The J segment lost 5 bases and the V segment lost 6 bases, leaving 5 bases of the junction unmatched. This CDR3 comprises 14 residues. Germline V gene lookup returns CDR1 SGHDN and CDR2 FVKESK. The CDR3 is CASRRQGRNEKLFF. For the CDR3, the DNA is TGTGCCAGCAGGCGACAGGGGCGGAATGAAAAACTGTTTTTT.

This sequence joins TRBV6-4 and TRBJ2-4; 7 bases align to TRBD2. The CDR3 spans 13 residues. With V trimmed by 2 bases and J by 8 bases, 3 bases remained unmatched. The germline gives CDR1 MRHNA, CDR2 SNTAGT. The CDR3 DNA reads as TGTGCCAGCAGTGACAACGGGGGGTACATTCAGTACTTC. Translated: CASSDNGGYIQYF.

This rearrangement joins TRBV6-2 or TRBV6-3 to TRBJ2-1; 8 bases are shared with TRBD2. Germline CDR1 reads MNHEY; CDR2 reads SVGEGT. Trimming at V came to 1 base and at J to 4 bases, leaving 3 bases not matched to a gene. This CDR3 spans 15 amino acids. The CDR3 DNA sequence: TGTGCCAGCAGTTACTTGACGGGGGGGTACAATGAGCAGTTCTTC. This sequence encodes CASSYLTGGYNEQFF.

The chain is built from TRBV2 and TRBJ1-5; D is perhaps TRBD1 (6 bases). V dropped 6 bases and J dropped 2 bases, with 14 bases sitting between them. In germline, CDR1 is SNHLY, CDR2 FYNNEI. This CDR3 region has 15 residues. The CDR3 here is CASSTQGLGNQPQHF. For the CDR3, the DNA is TGTGCCAGCAGCACCCAGGGGTTGGGCAATCAGCCCCAGCATTTT.

The chain employs TRBV5-8 and TRBJ2-1; 7 bases map to TRBD2. Germline CDR1 is SGHTS and CDR2 is YDEGEE. The CDR3 covers 16 residues. Trimming removed 1 base from V and 4 bases from J; junction bases left unmatched: 8. The CDR3 protein is CASSLYRGGVYNEQFF. CDR3 nucleotide sequence: TGTGCCAGCAGCTTGTACCGGGGAGGGGTGTACAATGAGCAGTTCTTC.

This chain connects TRBV6-5 to TRBJ2-2, with D uncertain. V gave up 2 bases and J gave up 8 bases, with 9 bases separating them. The germline V gene encodes CDR1 MNHEY and CDR2 SVGAGI. The CDR3 runs 13 residues. CDR3 bases: TGTGCCAGCAGTTACCCTCGTCCGGGGGAGCTGTTTTTT. It yields the protein CASSYPRPGELFF.

The chain is built from TRBV5-1 and TRBJ2-7, with 7 bases aligning to TRBD1. Trimming cost V 5 bases and J 7 bases; bases outside gene matches: 9. Per germline, CDR1 SGHRS and CDR2 YFSETQ. The CDR3 covers 13 residues. The CDR3 sequence: CASRLDRVWEQYF. For the CDR3, the DNA is TGCGCCAGCAGACTCGACAGGGTTTGGGAGCAGTACTTC.